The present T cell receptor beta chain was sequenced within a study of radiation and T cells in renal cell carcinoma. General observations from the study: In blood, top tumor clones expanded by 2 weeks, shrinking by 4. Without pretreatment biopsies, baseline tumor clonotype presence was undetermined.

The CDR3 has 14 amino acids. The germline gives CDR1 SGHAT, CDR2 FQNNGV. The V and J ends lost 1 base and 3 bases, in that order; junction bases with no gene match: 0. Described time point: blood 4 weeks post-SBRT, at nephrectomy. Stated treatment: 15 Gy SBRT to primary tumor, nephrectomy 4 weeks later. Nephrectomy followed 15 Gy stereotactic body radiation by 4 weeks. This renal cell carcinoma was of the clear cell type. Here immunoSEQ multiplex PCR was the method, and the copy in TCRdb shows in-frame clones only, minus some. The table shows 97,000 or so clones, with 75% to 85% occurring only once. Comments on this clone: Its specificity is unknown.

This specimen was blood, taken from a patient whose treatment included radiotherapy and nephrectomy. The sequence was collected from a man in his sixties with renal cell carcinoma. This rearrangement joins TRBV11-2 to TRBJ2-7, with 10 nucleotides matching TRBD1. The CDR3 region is CASSLGTGGYEQYF. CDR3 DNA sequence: TGTGCCAGCAGCTTAGGGACAGGGGGCTACGAGCAGTACTTC.